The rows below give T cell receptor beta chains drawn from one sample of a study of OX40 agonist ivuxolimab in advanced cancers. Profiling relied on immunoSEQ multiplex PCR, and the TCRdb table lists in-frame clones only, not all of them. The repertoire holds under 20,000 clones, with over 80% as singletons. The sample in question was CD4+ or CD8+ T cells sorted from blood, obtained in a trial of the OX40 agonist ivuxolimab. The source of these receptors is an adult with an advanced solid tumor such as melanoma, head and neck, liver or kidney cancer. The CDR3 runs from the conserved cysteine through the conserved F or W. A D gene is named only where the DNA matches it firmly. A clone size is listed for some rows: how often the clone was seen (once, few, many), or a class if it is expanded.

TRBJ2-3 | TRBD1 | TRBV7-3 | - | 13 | TGTGCCAGCAGCTGGGACAGGACAGATACGCAGTATTTT | CASSWDRTDTQYF
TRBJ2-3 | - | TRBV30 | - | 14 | TGTGCCTGGAGTGACCGAGGTAGGCGGGACACGCAGTATTTT | CAWSDRGRRDTQYF
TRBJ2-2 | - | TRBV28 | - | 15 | TGTGCCAGCAGTTTAGATCGATACGCCACCGGGGAGCTGTTTTTT | CASSLDRYATGELFF
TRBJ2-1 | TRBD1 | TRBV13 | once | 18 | TGTGCCAGCAGCTTAAGGGACAGGCTTTACCTCTCCTACAATGAGCAGTTCTTC | CASSLRDRLYLSYNEQFF
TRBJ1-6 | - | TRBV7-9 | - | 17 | TGTGCCAGCAGCCGGGACGGACCGGGTTTCGGTAATTCACCCCTCCACTTT | CASSRDGPGFGNSPLHF
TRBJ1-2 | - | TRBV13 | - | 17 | TGTGCCAGCAGTGAGCATAACTTTCGGAGCGTCGACTATGGCTACACCTTC | CASSEHNFRSVDYGYTF
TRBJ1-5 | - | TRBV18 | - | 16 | TGTGCCAGCTCACCAAGTCCGGTTGGGGGCGAGGAGCCCCAGCATTTT | CASSPSPVGGEEPQHF
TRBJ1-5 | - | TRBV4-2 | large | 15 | TGTGCCAGCAGATTGACAGGTTATAGCAATCAGCCCCAGCATTTT | CASRLTGYSNQPQHF
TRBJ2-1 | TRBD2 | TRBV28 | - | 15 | TGTGCCAGCAGTTTGCTAGCGGGAGGGCACGATGAGCAGTTCTTC | CASSLLAGGHDEQFF
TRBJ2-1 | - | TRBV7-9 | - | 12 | TGTGCCAGCAGCTTGGACCTTAGAGAGCAGTTCTTC | CASSLDLREQFF
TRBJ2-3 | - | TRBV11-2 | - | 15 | TGTGCCAGCAGCCCAAGTGGCAGGGGAGGTTTTACGCAGTATTTT | CASSPSGRGGFTQYF
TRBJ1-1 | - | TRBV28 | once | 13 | TGTGCCAGCAGTTTCGGGGGGGCTCCTGAAGCTTTCTTT | CASSFGGAPEAFF
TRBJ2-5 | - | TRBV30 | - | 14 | TGTGCCTGGAGCTCCCCTAGGACCCAAGAGACCCAGTACTTC | CAWSSPRTQETQYF